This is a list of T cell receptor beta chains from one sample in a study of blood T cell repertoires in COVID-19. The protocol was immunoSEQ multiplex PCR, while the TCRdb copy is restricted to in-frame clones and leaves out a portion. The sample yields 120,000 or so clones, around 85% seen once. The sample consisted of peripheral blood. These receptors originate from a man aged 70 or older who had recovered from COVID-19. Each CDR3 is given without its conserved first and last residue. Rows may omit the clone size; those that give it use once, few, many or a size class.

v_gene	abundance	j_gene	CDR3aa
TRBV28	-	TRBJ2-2	ASSLMHTGPYTGELF
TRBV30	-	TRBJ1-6	AWSIYRGSSYNSPLH
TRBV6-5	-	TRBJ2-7	ASSYLGGEQY
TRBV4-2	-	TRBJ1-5	ASSQDWSSNQPQH
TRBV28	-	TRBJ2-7	ASSLVLEQY
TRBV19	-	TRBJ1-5	ASSTRDTPYSNQPQH
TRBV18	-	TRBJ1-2	ASSGDFSNYGYT
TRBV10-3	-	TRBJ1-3	AIGGQEGGNTIY
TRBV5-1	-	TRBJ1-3	ASSLGQGDDTIY
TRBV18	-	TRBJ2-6	ASSPNRGRDGANVLT
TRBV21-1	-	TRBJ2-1	ASSKRECSSYNEQF
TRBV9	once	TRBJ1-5	ASSSVSNQPQH
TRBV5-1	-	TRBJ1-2	ASSLGVAPYGYT
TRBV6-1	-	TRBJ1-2	ASSESGGRLGNYGYT
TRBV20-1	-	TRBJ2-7	SADRGSEQY
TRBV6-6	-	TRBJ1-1	ASSYSAGQGNTEAF
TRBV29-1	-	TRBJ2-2	SVSHPLDRGITGELF
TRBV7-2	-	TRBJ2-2	ASSLESSGVEGTGELF
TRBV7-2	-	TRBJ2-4	ASSSGQSKNIQY
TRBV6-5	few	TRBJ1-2	ASSFTGSYGYT
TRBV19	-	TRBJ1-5	ASSRDRGGNQPQH
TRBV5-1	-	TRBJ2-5	ASDMAGAGETQY
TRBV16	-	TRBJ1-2	ASSQSSWGTPRYGYT
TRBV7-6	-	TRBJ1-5	ASSLAPGAGVLGNQPQH
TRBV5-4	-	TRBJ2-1	ASHLGGSGRADNEQF
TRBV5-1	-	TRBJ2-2	ASSLVQGRTGELF
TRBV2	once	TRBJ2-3	ASTQSTDTQY
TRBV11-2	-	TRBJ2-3	ASSQRLTTTSTDTQY
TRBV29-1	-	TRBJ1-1	SAKKSRGGTEAF
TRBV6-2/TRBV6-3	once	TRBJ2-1	ASGQQGWSYNEQF
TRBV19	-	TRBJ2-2	ASSMPLLLRDRDTGELF
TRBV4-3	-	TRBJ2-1	ASSQVITGARF
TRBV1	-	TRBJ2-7	TSSQVSLAGVKEQY
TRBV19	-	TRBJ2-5	ASSISGTSGTQY
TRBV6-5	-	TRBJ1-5	ATSAGQPQH
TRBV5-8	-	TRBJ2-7	ASSRDSHSYEQY
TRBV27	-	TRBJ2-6	ASRVGGASDVLT
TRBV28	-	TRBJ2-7	ASSLSGVEQY
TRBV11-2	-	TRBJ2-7	ASSLPGSGSYEQY
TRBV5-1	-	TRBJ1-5	ASSLVVGGGVQPQH
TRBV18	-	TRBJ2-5	ASSPPSLQETQY
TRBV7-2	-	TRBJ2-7	ASSPSRGLYEQY
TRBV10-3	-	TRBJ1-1	AISESQEHEAF
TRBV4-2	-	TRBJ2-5	ASSPLGGPETQY
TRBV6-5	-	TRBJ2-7	ASRSLTGYEQY
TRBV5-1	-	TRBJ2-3	ASSLAPAELTDTQY
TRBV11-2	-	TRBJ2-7	ASSWTRGEQY
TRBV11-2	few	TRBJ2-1	ASSSSSYNEQF
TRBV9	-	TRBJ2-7	ASSPGTSGGYEQY
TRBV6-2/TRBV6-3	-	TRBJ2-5	ASSRQGAILETQY
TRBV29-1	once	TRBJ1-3	SIRQGSGNTIY
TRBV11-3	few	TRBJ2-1	ASSLGLAGSNEQF
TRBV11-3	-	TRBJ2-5	ASSEGGYQTQY